The 5 T cell receptor beta chains presented below share a single source sample, sequenced in a study of identical twins. TCRdb re-analysed the 5' RACE reads in MiXCR, keeping a single row per CDR3 protein. The sample shows about 470,000 distinct CDR3 sequences, 20% to 25% of them seen only once. A further study also used this sample, focusing on T cells expressing NK-cell markers.

The material sequenced was CD4+ T cells sorted from blood. These receptors originate from a woman younger than 30 in good health.

The chain carries TRBV6-2 or TRBV6-3 and TRBJ2-1; D not certain. V was clipped by 6 bases and J by 14 bases, with 17 bases between them. Germline values: CDR1 MNHEY, CDR2 SVGEGT. The CDR3 has 12 residues. In DNA, the CDR3 is TGTGCCAGCAGCACTCAATGGGGAAAAAAGTTCTTC. This gives the protein CASSTQWGKKFF.

This chain connects TRBV3-1 to TRBJ2-3, with 10 bases aligning to TRBD2. V was pared by 3 bases and J by 0 bases, with 3 bases of the junction left unmatched. The length of the CDR3 is 16 residues. Germline CDR1 LGHDT, CDR2 YNNKEL (reference sequence). The CDR3 bases are TGTGCCAGCAGCCATGGACTAGCGGATAGCACAGATACGCAGTATTTT. Its protein is CASSHGLADSTDTQYF.

This chain uses TRBV20-1 with TRBJ2-1, with D perhaps TRBD2 (7 bases). V shed 0 bases and J shed 9 bases, with 15 bases lying between them. Germline V gene data show CDR1 as DFQATT and CDR2 as SNEGSKA (reference sequence). The CDR3 covers 14 residues. This CDR3 is CSARDPGGPGEQFF. Here the CDR3 DNA reads TGCAGTGCTAGAGACCCCGGGGGGCCGGGTGAGCAGTTCTTC.

This clonotype was seen more than once but under ten times. The chain carries TRBV3-1 and TRBJ2-1, with D perhaps TRBD1 (5 bases). V was shortened by 2 bases and J by 7 bases, with 12 bases between the two germline ends. The germline gives CDR1 LGHDT, CDR2 YNNKEL (reference sequence). The CDR3 contains 14 residues. This CDR3 is CASSQFRARNEQFF. The CDR3 coding sequence is TGTGCCAGCAGCCAATTCAGGGCTCGGAATGAGCAGTTCTTC.

This chain connects TRBV5-1 to TRBJ2-3; D gene ambiguous. The germline gives CDR1 SGHRS, CDR2 YFSETQ. Trimming took off 6 bases at V and 7 bases at J, with 9 bases between the two ends. CDR3 length: 11 amino acids. The CDR3 protein is CASMSGYTQYF. The DNA for the CDR3 is TGCGCCAGCATGAGTGGATATACGCAGTATTTT.